This T cell receptor beta chain appears in the sequencing data of a study of blood T cells in healthy people across ages. A sample-barcoded 5' primer and a J-beta primer mix were used in a second PCR of about 6 to 11 cycles. TCRdb re-called the 5' RACE reads through MiXCR, storing one row per CDR3 protein. The sample contains about 570,000 distinct CDR3 sequences, 25% to 30% of which appear only once. The germline V gene encodes CDR1 MNHNY and CDR2 SVGAGI (reference sequence). V lost 4 bases and J 6 bases, leaving 12 bases between the germline ends. CDR3 length: 13 residues. Sequencing used blood. The chain joins TRBV6-6 to TRBJ1-1; tentative D call: TRBD1 (5 bases). The receptor's source is a woman aged 70 to 79 in good health. The CDR3 sequence is CASSFSQGPEAFF. The CDR3 nucleotides are TGTGCCAGCAGTTTTTCCCAGGGTCCTGAAGCTTTCTTT.